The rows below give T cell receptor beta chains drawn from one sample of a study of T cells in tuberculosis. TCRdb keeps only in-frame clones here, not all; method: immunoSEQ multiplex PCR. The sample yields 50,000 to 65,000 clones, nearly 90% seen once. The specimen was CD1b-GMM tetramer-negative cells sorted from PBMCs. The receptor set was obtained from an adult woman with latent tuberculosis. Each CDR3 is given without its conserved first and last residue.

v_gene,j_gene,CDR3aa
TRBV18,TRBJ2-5,ASSPISGRETQY
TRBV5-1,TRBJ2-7,ASSSLGQAGHYEQY
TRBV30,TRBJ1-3,AWTVDSANTIY
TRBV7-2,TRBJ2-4,ASSLAPIEGVMAKNIQY
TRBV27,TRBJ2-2,ASSREGASGFGELF
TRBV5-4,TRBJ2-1,ASSLATSGSYNEQF
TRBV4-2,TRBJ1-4,ASSQEQGTGEKLF
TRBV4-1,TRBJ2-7,ASSQEDGSGAHEQY
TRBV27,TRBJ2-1,ASSDYSGGNEQF
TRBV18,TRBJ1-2,ASSPPGTGGGYGYT
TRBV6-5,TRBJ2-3,ASSSDYPSDTQY
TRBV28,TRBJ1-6,ASRRGGDSNSPLH
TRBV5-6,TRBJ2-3,ASSRGTAKSGDTQY
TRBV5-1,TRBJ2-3,ASSLGTGADTQY
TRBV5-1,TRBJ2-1,ASSPSGNEQF
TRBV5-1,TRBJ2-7,ASGNRGPTYEQY
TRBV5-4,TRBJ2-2,ASSLGTVNTGELF
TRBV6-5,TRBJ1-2,ASIPSGQIGYGYT
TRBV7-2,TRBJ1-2,ASSLDGAYGYT
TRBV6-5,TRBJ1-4,ASRPTTTNEKLF
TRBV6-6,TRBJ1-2,ASSRLRNYGYT
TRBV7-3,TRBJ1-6,ASSLMVHLSGSEDSPLH
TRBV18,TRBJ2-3,ASSPEGSGISTDTQY
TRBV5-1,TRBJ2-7,ASSSGSSGISYEQY